This T cell receptor (beta chain) was sequenced for a study of blood T cell repertoires in COVID-19. Turning to the study itself: Samples representing acute and convalescent COVID-19 were sourced from the United States, Italy and Spain. PBMCs, B-cell-depleted T cells, or T cells provided the cDNA or gDNA that made up the material.

In the authors' workflow: Quantification of nucleated cells was approximated via reference gene primer amplification. The assay was immunoSEQ multiplex PCR, and TCRdb's table has in-frame clones only and misses some. V and J calls plus clone size are reproduced from that table; the DNA served to infer D and trimming. The sample lists about 87,000 clones, about four fifths seen once, with more than 2% in the top ten. The source material was peripheral blood. This clonotype was obtained from an older woman with acute or convalescent COVID-19.

CDR3 DNA sequence: TGCGCCAGCAGCCAGACCGGGACAGGGGGCACTGAGCAGTTCTTC. The encoded protein is CASSQTGTGGTEQFF. This chain uses TRBV4-1 with TRBJ2-1, with 12 bases that match TRBD1. This CDR3 is 15 amino acids long. CDR1 MGHRA and CDR2 YSYEKL come from the germline V gene. J lost 9 bases, V lost 3 bases, and 6 bases had no gene match.